This T cell receptor (beta chain) comes out of a study of identical twins. Whole-study findings and limits: Out-of-frame alpha sequences shared by twins showed excess low generation probability.

The CDR3 covers 13 residues. From germline, CDR1 is SGHTA and CDR2 FQGNSA. The V end lost 5 bases, the J end lost 4 bases, and 9 bases lay between the germline ends. From the 5' RACE reads, TCRdb called clonotypes with MiXCR, one entry per CDR3 protein. This table has 400,000 to 550,000 distinct CDR3 sequences, under 25% appearing once. With regard to this clonotype: Its antigen is currently unknown.

These sequences were also reported in another study, on T cells expressing NK-cell markers.

This chain uses TRBV7-2 with TRBJ1-3; perhaps TRBD1 as D (6 bases). What was sequenced was CD4+ T cells sorted from blood. This TCR was sampled from a woman under 30 in good health. The CDR3 spells CASSETGGNTIYF. The DNA for the CDR3 is TGTGCCAGCAGCGAGACAGGCGGAAACACCATATATTTT.